This is a list of T cell receptor beta chains from one sample in a study of T cell responses to AZD1222 COVID-19 vaccine. The protocol was immunoSEQ multiplex PCR, while the TCRdb copy is restricted to in-frame clones and leaves out a portion. The sample lists approximately 170,000 clones; roughly nine tenths were seen once. Sequenced material: peripheral blood, taken on day 0 of AZD1222 vaccination. The receptors originated from an adult in good health. Each CDR3 is given with its conserved first and last residue.

v_call | cdr3_aa
TRBV18 | CASSQRQGSDTEAFF
TRBV19 | CASSIDKPSSYNSPLHF
TRBV15 | CATSAENSPLHF
TRBV27 | CASSFSIADTQYF
TRBV9 | CASSVVSGGVLTF
TRBV19 | CASRFAGGRTDTQYF
TRBV29-1 | CSAGGVHYNEQFF
TRBV11-2 | CASSIREGAWTGELFF
TRBV19 | CASSIVGTANEQFF
TRBV7-9 | CASSSSSEGQPQHF
TRBV7-2 | CASSFRGGNGANVLTF
TRBV19 | CASSITGTGGTEQYF
TRBV27 | CASREDRDYEQYF
TRBV28 | CASTSGTSGGKTQYF
TRBV4-3 | CASSHRQRAIRGNYGYTF
TRBV7-3 | CASSEASIADTQYF
TRBV5-1 | CASSGGGADTEAFF
TRBV28 | CASSFGGTMNTEAFF
TRBV9 | CASSVRDGEGAENEQFF
TRBV4-3 | CASSQVYAGGYEQYF
TRBV6-2/TRBV6-3 | CASSSPRGGSNQPQHF
TRBV19 | CASSADRGHQPQHF
TRBV18 | CASSPPGQETQYF
TRBV6-5 | CASSRDGDNEQFF